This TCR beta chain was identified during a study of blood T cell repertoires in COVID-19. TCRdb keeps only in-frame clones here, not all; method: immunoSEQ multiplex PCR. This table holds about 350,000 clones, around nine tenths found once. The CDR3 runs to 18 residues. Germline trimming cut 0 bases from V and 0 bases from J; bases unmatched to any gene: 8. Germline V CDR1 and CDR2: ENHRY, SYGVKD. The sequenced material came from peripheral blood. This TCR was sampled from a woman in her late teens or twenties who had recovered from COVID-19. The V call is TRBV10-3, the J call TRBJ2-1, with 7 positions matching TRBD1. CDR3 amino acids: CAISESRTGESSYNEQFF. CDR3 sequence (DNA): TGTGCCATCAGTGAGTCCAGAACAGGGGAGAGCTCCTACAATGAGCAGTTCTTC.